The 12 T cell receptor beta chains in this list originate from one sample, sequenced in a study of CD8 T cells in ankylosing spondylitis. Points from the study as a whole: Characteristic of ankylosing spondylitis blood, it appeared, was a TCR beta motif comprising eight highly homologous variants.

TCRdb independently ran MiXCR on the 5' RACE reads; one entry per CDR3 protein. The sample contains about 840,000 distinct CDR3 sequences, about 11% of which appear only once. The antigens for these receptors are not known. Source material: blood, either unsorted or a sorted T cell fraction (not recorded which). These receptors were taken from a male donor with ankylosing spondylitis.

This clonotype came up many times. The chain couples TRBV7-8 to TRBJ2-1, with 9 bases fitting TRBD1. The V and J ends lost 5 bases and 2 bases, in that order; junction bases with no gene match: 4. Germline assignment: CDR1 SGHVS and CDR2 FQNEAQ. The CDR3 contains 15 residues. Written as DNA, the CDR3 is TGTGCCAGCAGCACTGGACAGGGGCCCTACAATGAGCAGTTCTTC. It encodes CASSTGQGPYNEQFF.

This chain links TRBV7-2 with TRBJ2-5, with D tentatively TRBD2 (5 bases). In germline, CDR1 is SGHTA, CDR2 FQGNSA. The CDR3 is 16 amino acids. Trimming took off 1 base at V and 2 bases at J, with 14 bases between the two ends. CDR3: CASSLVPGGGQETQYF. In DNA, the CDR3 is TGTGCCAGCAGCTTAGTACCCGGCGGAGGTCAAGAGACCCAGTACTTC. The whole variable domain, filled in from reference TRBV7-2 and TRBJ2-5, reads GAGVSQSPSNKVTEKGKDVELRCDPISGHTALYWYRQSLGQGLEFLIYFQGNSAPDKSGLPSDRFSAERTGGSVSTLTIQRTQQEDSAVYLCASSLVPGGGQETQYFGPGTRLLVL.

The rearrangement uses TRBV5-1 and TRBJ1-2, with D perhaps TRBD1 (6 bases). The germline V gene encodes CDR1 SGHRS and CDR2 YFSETQ. The V gene lost 0 bases and the J gene lost 7 bases, with 16 bases spanning the gap. The length of the CDR3 is 15 residues. CDR3 DNA: TGCGCCAGCAGCTTGGCGACAGGACTCGGACTTGGCTACACCTTC. It specifies CASSLATGLGLGYTF.

This clonotype was found many times. The V and J genes are TRBV5-1 and TRBJ2-7; TRBD2 agrees at 13 bases. The V gene's germline CDR1 is SGHRS and CDR2 YFSETQ. The length of the CDR3 is 15 residues. Trimming at V came to 4 bases and at J to 4 bases, leaving 5 bases not matched to a gene. In nucleotides, the CDR3 is TGCGCCAGCAGCCGGACTAGCGGGGGCCCTTACGAGCAGTACTTC. As protein: CASSRTSGGPYEQYF.

This clonotype was detected only a few times. The genes are TRBV20-1 and TRBJ1-2; 8 positions agree with TRBD1. CDR1 is DFQATT, CDR2 SNEGSKA, per germline (reference sequence). Trimming took 3 bases from V and 8 from J; bases not matched to a gene: 5. The CDR3 runs 12 residues. CDR3 sequence reads: CSARVTGGGYTF. CDR3 DNA: TGCAGTGCTAGGGTAACAGGGGGAGGCTACACCTTC.

The J gene is TRBJ1-2, the V gene TRBV20-1; D perhaps matches TRBD1 (5 bases). Between the trimmed V and J ends, which lost 0 bases and 5 bases, there was a span of 10 bases. Germline V lookup: CDR1 DFQATT, CDR2 SNEGSKA (reference sequence). The CDR3 is 13 amino acids. CDR3 region: CSARDPRDYGYTF. Here the CDR3 DNA reads TGCAGTGCTAGAGATCCCAGGGATTATGGCTACACCTTC.

Concerning this clonotype itself: With a much larger clone just one base away, this may be a read error. CDR3 sequence reads: CSAKSSGPRDVHF. The CDR3 region has the DNA TGCAGTGCTAAGTCTTCGGGACCGAGGGACGTTCACTTC. This sequence joins TRBV20-1 and TRBJ2-4, with D possibly called TRBD1 or TRBD2 (5 bases each). CDR3 length equals 13 residues. Germline CDR1 and CDR2: DFQATT and SNEGSKA (reference sequence).

J is TRBJ2-1 and V is TRBV30, with TRBD2 matching 9 bases. The CDR3 has 17 amino acids. Trimming took 1 base from V and 10 from J; bases not matched to a gene: 17. Germline lookup yields CDR1 GTSNPN and CDR2 SVGIG (reference sequence). CDR3 residues: CAWSGVSGRTPRREQFF. The CDR3 DNA reads TGTGCCTGGAGTGGCGTTAGCGGGAGAACCCCCCGCCGGGAGCAGTTCTTC. The whole variable domain, remainder taken from reference TRBV30 and TRBJ2-1, is SQTIHQWPATLVQPVGSPLSLECTVEGTSNPNLYWYRQAAGRGLQLLFYSVGIGQISSEVPQNLSASRPQDRQFILSSKKLLLSDSGFYLCAWSGVSGRTPRREQFFGPGTRLTVL.

The chain is built from TRBV7-2 and TRBJ2-2, with TRBD2 matching over 10 bases. Germline V gene sequence: CDR1 SGHTA, CDR2 FQGNSA. With 5 bases clipped from V and 1 base from J, the junction kept 4 bases outside the gene matches. The CDR3 loop spans 16 amino acids. CDR3 DNA sequence: TGTGCCAGCAGCAGCAGACTAGCGGGGAACACCGGGGAGCTGTTTTTT. Translation: CASSSRLAGNTGELFF.

The chain joins TRBV20-1 to TRBJ1-2; TRBD1 might be the D (5 bases). This CDR3 has 14 amino acids. V lost 1 base and J lost 2, with 11 bases in between. Germline assignment: CDR1 DFQATT and CDR2 SNEGSKA (reference sequence). The CDR3 nucleotides are TGCAGTGCTAGAGTGACATGGGGCAACTATGGCTACACCTTC. Its protein is CSARVTWGNYGYTF.

This clonotype has ten or more counts. The genes are TRBV12-3 or TRBV12-4 and TRBJ2-2; D may match TRBD1 or TRBD2 (5 bases each). The germline V and J ends were trimmed by 3 bases and 1 base, with 9 bases remaining between them. This CDR3 has 15 amino acids. The CDR3 coding sequence is TGTGCCAGCAGTTTCTTGGGGGAGAACACCGGGGAGCTGTTTTTT. It is translated as CASSFLGENTGELFF.

There are a few counts of this clonotype. The chain uses TRBV11-2 and TRBJ2-3; D is uncertain. Trimming cost V 4 bases and J 3 bases, with 11 bases left between them. This CDR3 has 14 amino acids. In germline, CDR1 is SGHAT, CDR2 FQNNGV. The CDR3 spells CASSSLQVTDTQYF. CDR3 nucleotides: TGTGCCAGCAGCTCCCTGCAGGTAACAGATACGCAGTATTTT. Based on the CDR3 plus reference TRBV11-2 and TRBJ2-3, the full variable domain is EAGVAQSPRYKIIEKRQSVAFWCNPISGHATLYWYQQILGQGPKLLIQFQNNGVVDDSQLPKDRFSAERLKGVDSTLKIQPAKLEDSAVYLCASSSLQVTDTQYFGPGTRLTVL.